The 32 T cell receptor beta chains below were found in one sample sequenced in a study of cytomegalovirus exposure and HLA in healthy donors. With 60 Vbeta and 13 Jbeta primers, the PCR was carried out. Data came from immunoSEQ multiplex PCR; TCRdb stores just in-frame clones and leaves some out. The sample records a few hundred thousand clones, more than 60% being singletons. What was sequenced was PBMCs. The origin of the receptors is a woman aged 30 to 39 in good health and CMV-seronegative.

The rearrangement joins TRBV19 to TRBJ2-5; 10 bases map to TRBD2. J was trimmed by 4 bases and V by 4 bases; bases with no gene match: 6. This CDR3 region has 15 residues. The germline V gene encodes CDR1 LNHDA and CDR2 SQIVND (reference sequence). In DNA form, the CDR3 reads TGTGCCAGTAGTACCTTAGCGGGAGGCCTAGAGACCCAGTACTTC. It encodes CASSTLAGGLETQYF.

The V and J genes are TRBV30 and TRBJ1-1; D is perhaps TRBD1 (5 bases). Germline V gene data show CDR1 as GTSNPN and CDR2 as SVGIG (reference sequence). The CDR3 loop spans 13 amino acids. Written as DNA, the CDR3 is TGTGCGCGAACCTACGGGGGGAACACTGAAGCTTTCTTT. This translates into CARTYGGNTEAFF. The complete variable domain, with remaining parts taken from reference TRBV30 and TRBJ1-1, reads SQTIHQWPATLVQPVGSPLSLECTVEGTSNPNLYWYRQAAGRGLQLLFYSVGIGQISSEVPQNLSASRPQDRQFILSSKKLLLSDSGFYLCARTYGGNTEAFFGQGTRLTVV.

The gene calls are TRBV5-1 and TRBJ1-3; the match to TRBD1 covers 9 bases. Trimming cost V 4 bases and J 1 base; bases outside gene matches: 3. This CDR3 spans 15 amino acids. CDR1 SGHRS and CDR2 YFSETQ come from the germline V gene. The CDR3 DNA sequence: TGCGCCAGCAGCACCGGACAGGGGTCTGGAAACACCATATATTTT. Translation gives CASSTGQGSGNTIYF.

The chain links TRBV7-9 to TRBJ1-3, with D maybe TRBD1 (5 bases). The CDR3 runs to 14 residues. Germline V gene lookup returns CDR1 SEHNR and CDR2 FQNEAQ (reference sequence). Trimming stripped 4 bases from V and 3 bases from J, with 10 bases between. The CDR3 here is CASSSGAGGNTIYF. Written as DNA, the CDR3 is TGTGCCAGCAGCTCTGGGGCTGGTGGAAACACCATATATTTT.

The chain carries TRBV9 and TRBJ1-1, with D uncertain. This CDR3 is 13 amino acids long. V lost 1 base, J lost 6 bases, and 10 bases lay in between. CDR1 SGDLS and CDR2 YYNGEE come from the germline V gene. CDR3 loop: CASSVTGEAEAFF. DNA of the CDR3: TGTGCCAGCAGCGTAACGGGTGAGGCTGAAGCTTTCTTT.

This clone was found a few times. The genes are TRBV6-1 and TRBJ2-1, with 8 nucleotides matching TRBD2. Germline assignment: CDR1 MNHNS and CDR2 SASEGT. V dropped 9 bases and J dropped 3; count of bases not matched to a gene: 7. This CDR3 comprises 14 residues. DNA for the CDR3: TGTGCCAGTAGAGCCGGGACTAGCTACAATGAGCAGTTCTTC. It encodes CASRAGTSYNEQFF.

The chain recombines TRBV2 with TRBJ2-7; TRBD2 agrees at 7 bases. The germline V gene has CDR1 SNHLY and CDR2 FYNNEI. The V segment lost 7 bases and the J segment 7 bases; nucleotides outside the gene matches: 10. This CDR3 has 13 residues. DNA of the CDR3: TGTGCCAGCAAGTCTCAGGGAGGGAAAGAGCAGTACTTC. Translation gives CASKSQGGKEQYF.

The V call is TRBV7-6, the J call TRBJ2-7, with 8 positions matching TRBD1. CDR1 SGHVS and CDR2 FNYEAQ come from the germline V gene. This CDR3 spans 15 amino acids. With 0 bases clipped from V and 6 bases from J, the junction kept 7 bases outside the gene matches. CDR3 bases: TGTGCCAGCAGCTTAGCACGAGGACAGGGAGGCGAGCAGTACTTC. Its translation: CASSLARGQGGEQYF.

The chain couples TRBV5-6 to TRBJ1-2, with TRBD1 matching 10 bases. The CDR3 is made up of 14 amino acids. The V gene end was trimmed by 4 bases and the J gene end by 7 bases; junction bases not matched to a gene: 7. Germline V lookup: CDR1 SGHDT, CDR2 YYEEEE. CDR3 DNA sequence: TGTGCCAGCAGCCCCAGGGACAGGGGTTTTGGCTACACCTTC. Its protein is CASSPRDRGFGYTF.

The rearrangement joins TRBV30 to TRBJ2-3; TRBD2 agrees at 10 bases. The V and J ends lost 7 bases and 6 bases, in that order; junction bases with no gene match: 7. CDR1 GTSNPN and CDR2 SVGIG come from the germline V gene (reference sequence). The CDR3 is 13 amino acids. CDR3 nucleotide sequence: TGTGCCTCCAAAGCGGGGGGGGCGGATACGCAGTATTTT. Its protein is CASKAGGADTQYF.

V is TRBV11-2 and J is TRBJ1-1; no reliable D call. Germline V gives CDR1 SGHAT, CDR2 FQNNGV. Trimming stripped 5 bases from V and 1 base from J, with 11 bases between. The CDR3 runs 14 residues. The CDR3 region has the DNA TGTGCCAGCAGCCCGGATCCGGGGAACACTGAAGCTTTCTTT. This gives the protein CASSPDPGNTEAFF. Complete variable domain (other parts from reference TRBV11-2 and TRBJ1-1): EAGVAQSPRYKIIEKRQSVAFWCNPISGHATLYWYQQILGQGPKLLIQFQNNGVVDDSQLPKDRFSAERLKGVDSTLKIQPAKLEDSAVYLCASSPDPGNTEAFFGQGTRLTVV.

The CDR3 DNA is TGTGCCAGCAGTCAAACCGGGACTAGCGGGAGCCCCCGAAAAAACTACAATGAGCAGTTCTTC. This encodes CASSQTGTSGSPRKNYNEQFF. J is TRBJ2-1 and V is TRBV13, with 14 positions matching TRBD2. Per the germline V gene, CDR1 is PRHDT and CDR2 is FYEKMQ (reference sequence). CDR3 size: 21 residues. The V and J ends lost 6 bases and 3 bases, in that order; junction bases with no gene match: 19.

V is TRBV2 and J is TRBJ2-1; 9 nucleotides align to TRBD2. The CDR3 covers 14 residues. From germline, CDR1 is SNHLY and CDR2 FYNNEI. After removal of 4 bases from V and 12 bases from J, the junction contained 10 bases not matched to a gene. CDR3 in amino acids: CASSGETSGWGQFF. The CDR3 DNA follows: TGTGCCAGCAGTGGAGAGACTAGCGGCTGGGGGCAGTTCTTC.

The chain has TRBV18 and TRBJ2-2, with a weak D call TRBD1 (6 bases). Per the germline V gene, CDR1 is KGHSH and CDR2 is LQKENI. This CDR3 has 15 amino acids. The V gene lost 3 bases and the J gene lost 1 base, with 9 bases spanning the gap. The CDR3 region has the DNA TGTGCCAGCTCACCTGGGACACGGAACACCGGGGAGCTGTTTTTT. Its translation is CASSPGTRNTGELFF.

The chain is built from TRBV29-1 and TRBJ2-3; 10 bases fit TRBD2. CDR1 is SQVTM, CDR2 ANQGSEA, per germline. V dropped 3 bases and J dropped 3; count of bases not matched to a gene: 6. This CDR3 region has 15 residues. Here the CDR3 reads CSVESSGSMTDTQYF. The CDR3 DNA reads TGCAGCGTTGAGTCTAGCGGGAGTATGACAGATACGCAGTATTTT.

The J gene is TRBJ2-7, the V gene TRBV2; TRBD1 might be the D (6 bases). The CDR3 is made up of 13 amino acids. V was shortened by 5 bases and J by 3 bases, with 11 bases between the two germline ends. Germline loops: CDR1 SNHLY, CDR2 FYNNEI. CDR3 residues: CASSQGSYYEQYF. DNA of the CDR3: TGTGCCAGCAGTCAGGGGAGTTACTACGAGCAGTACTTC. Together with reference TRBV2 and TRBJ2-7, the CDR3 gives the full variable domain: EPEVTQTPSHQVTQMGQEVILRCVPISNHLYFYWYRQILGQKVEFLVSFYNNEISEKSEIFDDQFSVERPDGSNFTLKIRSTKLEDSAMYFCASSQGSYYEQYFGPGTRLTVT.

The gene calls are TRBV30 and TRBJ1-2, with D possibly being TRBD1 (5 bases). Trimming removed 3 bases from V and 9 bases from J, with 20 bases in between. This CDR3 is 14 amino acids long. The V gene's germline CDR1 is GTSNPN and CDR2 SVGIG (reference sequence). Here the CDR3 DNA reads TGTGCCTGGAGCACCCCACCCGTGGGGGGAAGCTACACCTTC. Amino acids: CAWSTPPVGGSYTF.

This sequence joins TRBV5-6 and TRBJ1-2, with D hard to call. The germline gives CDR1 SGHDT, CDR2 YYEEEE. The CDR3 has 13 residues. V dropped 5 bases and J dropped 2 bases, with 10 bases sitting between them. The CDR3, as DNA: TGTGCCAGCAGGATTGGAGGGAACTATGGCTACACCTTC. It translates to CASRIGGNYGYTF.

The chain recombines TRBV2 with TRBJ1-1; D call uncertain. V lost 10 bases and J lost 10, with 22 bases in between. The CDR3 spans 13 residues. Germline CDR1 is SNHLY and CDR2 is FYNNEI. CDR3: CANTRTGNGGAFF. The DNA of the CDR3 is TGTGCCAACACGCGAACGGGAAACGGCGGAGCTTTCTTT.

This clone was observed a single time. Within the sample, other DNA sequences also encode this same CDR3. The chain couples TRBV9 to TRBJ2-2; D is unresolved. Germline values: CDR1 SGDLS, CDR2 YYNGEE. Trimming shortened V by 5 bases and J by 8 bases, and 13 bases separated the two germline ends. The length of the CDR3 is 13 residues. CDR3: CASSAEVRGELFF. DNA for the CDR3: TGTGCCAGCAGTGCCGAAGTGAGGGGGGAGCTGTTTTTT.

This clone came up once. V gene TRBV5-4 combines with J gene TRBJ1-1; D remains unclear. The CDR3 covers 14 residues. Looked up from germline, CDR1 is SGHNT and CDR2 is YYREEE (reference sequence). The V and J ends lost 5 bases and 1 base respectively, with 12 bases between them. Written as DNA, the CDR3 is TGTGCCAGCAGAGCGGAGACCGGGAACACTGAAGCTTTCTTT. This encodes CASRAETGNTEAFF.

The chain couples TRBV27 to TRBJ1-1; D remains unclear. Per the germline V gene, CDR1 is MNHEY and CDR2 is SMNVEV (reference sequence). The CDR3 sequence is 15 residues long. Deletions cut 0 bases from V and 0 bases from J, with 8 bases between. This chain's CDR3 is CASSLSKIVNTEAFF. The CDR3 DNA reads as TGTGCCAGCAGTTTATCGAAAATAGTGAACACTGAAGCTTTCTTT.

The chain links TRBV5-5 to TRBJ1-2; D possibly corresponds to TRBD1 (6 bases). Germline loops: CDR1 SGHKS, CDR2 YYEKEE (reference sequence). The CDR3 extends over 12 amino acids. V shed 3 bases and J shed 8 bases, with 11 bases lying between them. The CDR3 spells CASSSTGSGYTF. CDR3 nucleotides: TGTGCCAGCAGCTCAACAGGGTCGGGCTACACCTTC.

The chain has TRBV7-2 and TRBJ1-1; no clear D gene. The germline V gene encodes CDR1 SGHTA and CDR2 FQGNSA. Trimming removed 2 bases from V and 1 base from J, with 11 bases in between. CDR3 length: 15 amino acids. The CDR3 nucleotides read TGTGCCAGCAGCTTATACTCCGCGGGGAACACTGAAGCTTTCTTT. Protein: CASSLYSAGNTEAFF.

The chain couples TRBV5-1 to TRBJ1-6; the D gene is possibly TRBD1 (5 bases). Deletions cut 4 bases from V and 5 bases from J, with 13 bases between. Germline V gene lookup returns CDR1 SGHRS and CDR2 YFSETQ. The CDR3 has 15 residues. This chain's CDR3 is CASSVETANNSPLHF. DNA for the CDR3: TGCGCCAGCAGCGTTGAGACAGCCAATAATTCACCCCTCCACTTT.

The chain combines TRBV19 with TRBJ1-1; 9 bases line up with TRBD1. With 3 bases clipped from V and 5 bases from J, the junction kept 4 bases outside the gene matches. The germline gives CDR1 LNHDA, CDR2 SQIVND (reference sequence). The length of the CDR3 is 14 residues. CDR3 in DNA: TGTGCCAGTAGTATGGGACAGGGTTGGACTGAAGCTTTCTTT. Translating gives CASSMGQGWTEAFF.

This chain connects TRBV5-4 to TRBJ1-5, with D possibly TRBD1 on 6 matching bases. The CDR3 totals 14 residues. From germline, CDR1 is SGHNT and CDR2 YYREEE (reference sequence). Between the trimmed V and J ends, which lost 3 bases and 4 bases, there was a span of 11 bases. CDR3 DNA: TGTGCCAGCAGCTCATCCGGACAGAATCAGCCCCAGCATTTT. Its protein is CASSSSGQNQPQHF.

The rearrangement links TRBV25-1 to TRBJ2-2; tentative D call: TRBD1 (6 bases). V was shortened by 2 bases and J by 4 bases, with 20 bases between the two germline ends. The V gene's germline CDR1 is MGHDK and CDR2 SYGVNS. The CDR3 has 18 residues. CDR3 loop: CASSELNAGVRGTGELFF. In DNA form, the CDR3 reads TGTGCCAGCAGTGAACTTAACGCGGGTGTCAGGGGCACCGGGGAGCTGTTTTTT.

V usage is TRBV7-9 and J usage is TRBJ1-5; TRBD1 aligns across 7 bases. CDR3 length: 14 amino acids. Trimming removed 1 base from V and 6 bases from J; junction bases left unmatched: 3. Germline values: CDR1 SEHNR, CDR2 FQNEAQ (reference sequence). The CDR3 sequence: CASSLGQGGQPQHF. The CDR3 bases are TGTGCCAGCAGCTTAGGGCAGGGGGGTCAGCCCCAGCATTTT.

This clone came up once. V and J are TRBV13 and TRBJ2-1; TRBD2 matches at 12 bases. With 4 bases clipped from V and 4 bases from J, the junction kept 2 bases outside the gene matches. The length of the CDR3 is 15 residues. CDR1 and CDR2 from the germline V gene are PRHDT and FYEKMQ (reference sequence). The CDR3 sequence: CASSSSGRGYNEQFF. The CDR3 nucleotides are TGTGCCAGCAGCTCTAGCGGGAGGGGATACAATGAGCAGTTCTTC.

The DNA of the CDR3 is TGTGCCAGTAGTATGTATCAGAATCAGCCCCAGCATTTT. It encodes CASSMYQNQPQHF. The chain carries TRBV19 and TRBJ1-5; no firm D call. This CDR3 region has 13 residues. From germline, CDR1 is LNHDA and CDR2 SQIVND (reference sequence). V was clipped by 3 bases and J by 4 bases, with 7 bases between them.

The chain uses TRBV6-6 and TRBJ1-2; tentative D call: TRBD1 (5 bases). CDR1 and CDR2 from the germline V gene are MNHNY and SVGAGI (reference sequence). CDR3 size: 14 residues. Trimming shortened V by 6 bases and J by 4 bases, and 15 bases separated the two germline ends. The CDR3 spells CASSTTGVGYGYTF. The CDR3 DNA sequence: TGTGCCAGCAGCACTACAGGCGTGGGCTATGGCTACACCTTC.